These 25 T cell receptor beta chains were all obtained from the same sample, sequenced in a study of breast tumors, draining lymph nodes, adjacent tissues. TCRdb used MiXCR to reprocess the multiplex PCR reads, holding one entry per CDR3 protein. The repertoire holds more than 50,000 distinct CDR3 sequences, with roughly 44% as singletons. Sequenced: breast tumor tissue. Receptors were obtained from a female donor with breast cancer. Some clones in this sample may be carry-over from other donors' samples.

This clonotype was seen repeatedly, ten times or more. CDR3 region: CASGRPYNEQFF. CDR3 nucleotides: TGTGCCAGCGGTCGACCCTACAATGAGCAGTTCTTC. The genes are TRBV6-1 and TRBJ2-1; D not certain. From germline, CDR1 is MNHNS and CDR2 SASEGT. This CDR3 is built from 12 residues. Trimming cost V 8 bases and J 2 bases, with 7 bases left between them.

This chain joins TRBV2 and TRBJ1-3; 7 positions agree with TRBD1. Germline CDR1 is SNHLY and CDR2 is FYNNEI. This CDR3 is 15 amino acids long. V lost 5 bases to trimming and J lost 0 bases; unmatched junction nucleotides: 4. CDR3 sequence reads: CASSRQGVSGNTIYF. The CDR3 region has the DNA TGTGCCAGCAGTCGACAGGGCGTCTCTGGAAACACCATATATTTT.

Concerning this clonotype itself: A read error may explain this, as a much larger clone is one base away. The chain uses TRBV14 and TRBJ1-2; maybe TRBD1 (5 bases). The CDR3 runs 15 residues. CDR1 and CDR2 from the germline V gene are SGHDN and FVKESK. CDR3 loop: CASSQDWGRASGSTF. CDR3 DNA sequence: TGTGCCAGCAGCCAAGATTGGGGCAGGGCGAGTGGCTCCACCTTC.

The chain couples TRBV9 to TRBJ2-2; 10 bases match TRBD1. After removal of 5 bases from V and 4 bases from J, the junction contained 17 bases not matched to a gene. The CDR3 runs to 19 residues. CDR1 is SGDLS, CDR2 YYNGEE, per germline. The CDR3 loop is CASREGTGEKYGSTGELFF. The CDR3 region has the DNA TGTGCCAGCAGAGAAGGGACAGGGGAAAAGTATGGCTCCACCGGGGAGCTGTTTTTT.

In its sample, this clonotype was seen many times. The V call is TRBV7-9, the J call TRBJ2-3; 8 bases are shared with TRBD2. Germline CDR1 is SEHNR and CDR2 is FQNEAQ (reference sequence). The CDR3 consists of 17 residues. V shed 6 bases, J shed 0 bases, and the junction held 11 bases outside the gene matches. CDR3 loop: CASSSPSGGTSTDTQYF. For the CDR3, the DNA is TGTGCCAGCAGTTCACCGAGCGGGGGTACTAGCACAGATACGCAGTATTTT.

This clonotype was seen ten or more times. V usage is TRBV24-1 and J usage is TRBJ2-3; D possibly corresponds to TRBD2 (5 bases). V dropped 4 bases and J dropped 0 bases, with 7 bases sitting between them. Germline V gives CDR1 KGHDR, CDR2 SFDVKD. This CDR3 has 14 residues. The CDR3 nucleotides are TGTGCCACCAGTGAGAGGGCTAGCACAGATACGCAGTATTTT. Translating gives CATSERASTDTQYF.

Regarding this clonotype: One end of the junction varies from germline; a read error may be responsible. This sequence joins TRBV6-1 and TRBJ1-1, with D uncertain. This CDR3 comprises 9 residues. The germline V gene has CDR1 MNHNS and CDR2 SASEGT. CDR3 protein: CASSISLEF. DNA of the CDR3: TGTGCCAGCAGCATCTCTTTGGAGTTT.

This clonotype was detected ten times or more. The chain employs TRBV7-8 and TRBJ1-5; TRBD1 matches at 7 bases. The CDR3 runs to 15 residues. Germline V gene sequence: CDR1 SGHVS, CDR2 FQNEAQ. V dropped 1 base and J dropped 7; count of bases not matched to a gene: 7. The CDR3 reads CASSLGYTGAQPQHF. The CDR3 DNA reads TGTGCCAGCAGCTTAGGGTATACAGGGGCCCAGCCCCAGCATTTT.

As for this clonotype: This sequence may be a read error, since a much larger clone differs from it by one base. The V call is TRBV9, the J call TRBJ2-1; maybe TRBD2 (5 bases). Deletions cut 2 bases from V and 9 bases from J, with 24 bases between. Germline CDR1 is SGDLS and CDR2 is YYNGEE. The CDR3 is made up of 17 amino acids. CDR3 sequence (DNA): TGTGCCAGCAGCGTGGGAGAGTACCGATTGGAAGACACTGAGCAGTTCTTC. This gives the protein CASSVGEYRLEDTEQFF.

This clonotype was counted only a few times. The chain is built from TRBV7-9 and TRBJ1-1, with 9 bases identical to TRBD1. With 4 bases clipped from V and 4 bases from J, the junction kept 1 base outside the gene matches. Germline loops: CDR1 SEHNR, CDR2 FQNEAQ (reference sequence). This CDR3 is built from 13 residues. The CDR3 DNA is TGTGCCAGCAGCTCACAGGGGGCCACTGAAGCTTTCTTT. Encoded protein: CASSSQGATEAFF.

The V gene is TRBV12-3 or TRBV12-4, the J gene TRBJ1-4; 8 nucleotides line up with TRBD1. The V and J ends lost 5 bases and 16 bases, in that order; junction bases with no gene match: 9. There are 12 residues in the CDR3. CDR3 sequence reads: CASSLLQGEPFF. As DNA, the CDR3 is TGTGCCAGCAGTCTATTACAGGGGGAACCGTTTTTT.

As regards this clonotype: It may be a read error: a sequence one base away is much more abundant. J is TRBJ2-3 and V is TRBV6-2 or TRBV6-3, with 8 positions matching TRBD2. V dropped 5 bases and J dropped 6; count of bases not matched to a gene: 4. The CDR3 is 13 amino acids. CDR1 and CDR2 (germline): MNHEY, SVGEGT. This CDR3 reads CASSRGGGDTQYF. Written as DNA, the CDR3 is TGTGCCAGCAGTCGGGGGGGCGGGGATACGCAGTATTTT.

The rearrangement uses TRBV20-1 and TRBJ2-1; TRBD1 is a possible D gene (5 bases). CDR1 DFQATT and CDR2 SNEGSKA come from the germline V gene (reference sequence). V lost 2 bases and J lost 6, with 14 bases in between. The CDR3 has 14 amino acids. CDR3 sequence (DNA): TGCAGTGCTAGATTTTGGGGCTCTTGCAATGAGCAGTTCTTC. It translates to CSARFWGSCNEQFF.

This clonotype has a count of ten or more. This chain uses TRBV11-1 with TRBJ2-5, with a tentative D call TRBD1 (5 bases). The CDR3 runs to 13 residues. Germline V gives CDR1 SGHAT, CDR2 FQDESV (reference sequence). V lost 2 bases to trimming and J lost 5 bases, with 9 bases between them. In DNA form, the CDR3 reads TGTGCCAGCAGCTTACAGGGTGGGGAGACCCAGTACTTC. This gives the protein CASSLQGGETQYF.

This clonotype was seen at least ten times. Mismatch with germline at one junction end may stem from a read error. The chain employs TRBV5-1 and TRBJ2-5; 7 nucleotides match TRBD2. This CDR3 spans 16 amino acids. Looked up from germline, CDR1 is SGHRS and CDR2 is YFSETQ. DNA of the CDR3: TGCGCCAGCAGCCCGCTCGGGGTAGCGGGCTTAGAGGCCCAGTACTTC. Protein: CASSPLGVAGLEAQYF.

At least ten counts were recorded for this clonotype. CDR3 nucleotides: TGTGCCAGCAGCGAGGACAGGCACGATACGCAGTATTTT. Translation: CASSEDRHDTQYF. The rearrangement joins TRBV5-4 to TRBJ2-3, with 7 bases matching TRBD1. The CDR3 length is 13 residues. J was trimmed by 6 bases and V by 4 bases; bases with no gene match: 5. The V gene's germline CDR1 is SGHNT and CDR2 YYREEE (reference sequence).

This chain uses TRBV20-1 with TRBJ2-1, with a possible D match to TRBD1 (8 bases). Per the germline V gene, CDR1 is DFQATT and CDR2 is SNEGSKA (reference sequence). This CDR3 has 20 residues. Trimming pared 0 bases from V and 6 bases from J, leaving 30 bases between. This CDR3 is CSARDRGSDRGIPGGNEQFF. In DNA, the CDR3 is TGCAGTGCTAGAGATCGCGGGTCAGACAGGGGAATCCCGGGGGGCAATGAGCAGTTCTTC.

Ten or more counts support this clonotype. The chain has TRBV11-2 and TRBJ2-3; no clear D gene. V gave up 5 bases and J gave up 3 bases, with 15 bases separating them. The CDR3 has 15 residues. Germline V CDR1 and CDR2: SGHAT, FQNNGV. CDR3 amino acids: CASSQGLVLTDTQYF. CDR3 DNA sequence: TGTGCCAGCAGCCAAGGATTGGTCTTAACAGATACGCAGTATTTT.

This clonotype was detected only once. This chain connects TRBV20-1 to TRBJ2-1; 9 bases are a match to TRBD2. The CDR3 covers 17 residues. The germline CDR1 and CDR2 sequences are DFQATT and SNEGSKA (reference sequence). Trimming cost V 0 bases and J 4 bases; bases outside gene matches: 10. The CDR3 protein is CSARERVAGEVYNEQFF. Here the CDR3 DNA reads TGCAGTGCTAGAGAGAGGGTAGCGGGAGAGGTGTACAATGAGCAGTTCTTC.

This clonotype showed up many times. This rearrangement joins TRBV4-1 to TRBJ2-7; 8 positions agree with TRBD2. In germline, CDR1 is MGHRA, CDR2 YSYEKL. The CDR3 totals 15 residues. After removal of 1 base from V and 2 bases from J, the junction contained 4 bases not matched to a gene. The CDR3, as DNA: TGCGCCAGCAGCCAAGTCGGGGGGGTCGCCTACGAGCAGTACTTC. Translating gives CASSQVGGVAYEQYF.

J is TRBJ2-7 and V is TRBV20-1; D remains ambiguous. The CDR3 is 13 residues long. Germline lookup yields CDR1 DFQATT and CDR2 SNEGSKA (reference sequence). Trimming pared 0 bases from V and 3 bases from J, leaving 9 bases between. CDR3 in amino acids: CSARDDWSYEQYF. DNA of the CDR3: TGCAGTGCTAGAGATGACTGGAGCTACGAGCAGTACTTC.

This chain connects TRBV2 to TRBJ1-2; 10 bases are shared with TRBD1. The CDR3 has 15 amino acids. Germline V gene data show CDR1 as SNHLY and CDR2 as FYNNEI. The trim removed 10 bases at V and 8 bases at J, leaving 16 bases unmatched. The DNA for the CDR3 is TGTGCCATACCTCCTGGACAGGGGGTATCCGGAGGCTACACCTTC. It codes for CAIPPGQGVSGGYTF.

This chain uses TRBV10-3 with TRBJ2-6, with D maybe TRBD1 (6 bases). Germline V gene data show CDR1 as ENHRY and CDR2 as SYGVKD. The ends were cut back, 2 bases at V and 0 bases at J, with 11 bases in the middle. This CDR3 is 17 amino acids long. CDR3 nucleotides: TGTGCCATCAGTGAGCCGGGACAACTCTCTGGGGCCAACGTCCTGACTTTC. Amino acids: CAISEPGQLSGANVLTF.

This clonotype was detected ten times or more. This chain links TRBV12-3 or TRBV12-4 with TRBJ1-1, with D unclear. Trimming stripped 5 bases from V and 1 base from J, with 8 bases between. The CDR3 loop spans 13 amino acids. CDR3 coding DNA: TGTGCCAGCAGTGGGAGGGCGAACACTGAAGCTTTCTTT. Translated: CASSGRANTEAFF.

This clonotype was observed a few times. V and J are TRBV6-6 and TRBJ2-7, with 7 positions matching TRBD1. Germline-derived CDR1 and CDR2 are MNHNY and SVGAGI (reference sequence). This CDR3 region has 14 residues. Germline trimming cut 6 bases from V and 3 bases from J; bases unmatched to any gene: 8. In nucleotides, the CDR3 is TGTGCCAGCAGCCCCGGGACAGAAAACTACGAGCAGTACTTC. This codes for CASSPGTENYEQYF.